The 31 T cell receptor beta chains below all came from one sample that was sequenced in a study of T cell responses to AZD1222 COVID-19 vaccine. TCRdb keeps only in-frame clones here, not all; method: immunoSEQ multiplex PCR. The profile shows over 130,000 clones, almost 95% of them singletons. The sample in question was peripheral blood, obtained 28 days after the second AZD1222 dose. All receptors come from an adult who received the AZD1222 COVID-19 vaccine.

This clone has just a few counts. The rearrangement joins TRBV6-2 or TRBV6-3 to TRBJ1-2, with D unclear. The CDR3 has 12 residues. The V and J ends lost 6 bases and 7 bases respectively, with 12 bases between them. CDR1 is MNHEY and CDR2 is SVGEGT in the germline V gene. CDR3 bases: TGTGCCAGCAGCCCGGGAGTATTTGGCTACACCTTC. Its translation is CASSPGVFGYTF.

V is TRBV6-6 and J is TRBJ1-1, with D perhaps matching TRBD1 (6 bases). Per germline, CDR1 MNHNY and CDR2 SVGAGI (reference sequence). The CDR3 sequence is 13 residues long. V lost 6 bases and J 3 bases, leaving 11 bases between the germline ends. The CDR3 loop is CASRQQGDTEAFF. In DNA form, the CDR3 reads TGTGCCAGCAGGCAACAGGGAGACACTGAAGCTTTCTTT.

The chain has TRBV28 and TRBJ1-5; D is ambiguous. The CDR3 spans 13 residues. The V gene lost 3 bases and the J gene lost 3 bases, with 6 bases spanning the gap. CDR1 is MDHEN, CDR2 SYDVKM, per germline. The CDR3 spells CASSFPSNQPQHF. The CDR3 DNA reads TGTGCCAGCAGTTTTCCCTCCAATCAGCCCCAGCATTTT.

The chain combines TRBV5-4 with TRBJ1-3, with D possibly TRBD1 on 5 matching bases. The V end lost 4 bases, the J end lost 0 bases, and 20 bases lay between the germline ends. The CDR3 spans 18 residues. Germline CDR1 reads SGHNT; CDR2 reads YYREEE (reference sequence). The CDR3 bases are TGTGCCAGCAGCCCCGGAGGGGTGCTAACAAGCTCTGGAAACACCATATATTTT. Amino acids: CASSPGGVLTSSGNTIYF.

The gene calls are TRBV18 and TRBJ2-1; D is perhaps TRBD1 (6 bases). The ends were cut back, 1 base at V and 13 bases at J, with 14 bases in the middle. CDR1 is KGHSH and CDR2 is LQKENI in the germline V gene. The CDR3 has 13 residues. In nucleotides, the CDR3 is TGTGCCAGCTCACCACAGGCAGGGGATTCACAGTTCTTC. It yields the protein CASSPQAGDSQFF.

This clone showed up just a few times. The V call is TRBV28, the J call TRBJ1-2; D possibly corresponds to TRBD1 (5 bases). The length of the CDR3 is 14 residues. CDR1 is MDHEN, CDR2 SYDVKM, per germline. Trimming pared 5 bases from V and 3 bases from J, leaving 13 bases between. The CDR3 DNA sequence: TGTGCCAGCAGTAACTCGGACAAGGACTATGGCTACACCTTC. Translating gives CASSNSDKDYGYTF.

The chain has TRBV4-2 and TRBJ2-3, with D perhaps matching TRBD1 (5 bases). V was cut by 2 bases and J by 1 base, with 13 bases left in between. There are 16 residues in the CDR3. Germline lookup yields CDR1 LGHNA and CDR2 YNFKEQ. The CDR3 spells CASSQYRQGGTDTQYF. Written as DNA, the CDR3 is TGTGCCAGCAGCCAATATAGGCAGGGTGGCACAGATACGCAGTATTTT.

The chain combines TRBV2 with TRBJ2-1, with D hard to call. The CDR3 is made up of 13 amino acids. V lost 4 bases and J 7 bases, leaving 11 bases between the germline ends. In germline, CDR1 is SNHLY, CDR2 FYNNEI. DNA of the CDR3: TGTGCCAGCAGTGCGGACCCCCGGAATGAGCAGTTCTTC. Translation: CASSADPRNEQFF.

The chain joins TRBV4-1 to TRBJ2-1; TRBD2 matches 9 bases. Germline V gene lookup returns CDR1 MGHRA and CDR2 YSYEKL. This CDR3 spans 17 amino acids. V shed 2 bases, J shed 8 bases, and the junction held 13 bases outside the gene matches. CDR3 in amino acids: CASSQPTLAGSGDEQFF. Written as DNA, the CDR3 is TGCGCCAGCAGCCAACCGACCCTAGCGGGATCTGGCGATGAGCAGTTCTTC.

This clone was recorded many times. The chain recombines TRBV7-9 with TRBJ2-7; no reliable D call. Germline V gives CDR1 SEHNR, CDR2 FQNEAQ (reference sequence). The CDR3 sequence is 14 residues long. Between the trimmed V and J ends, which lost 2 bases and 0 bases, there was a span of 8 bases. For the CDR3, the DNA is TGTGCCAGCAGCTTACCTACAGACTCCTACGAGCAGTACTTC. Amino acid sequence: CASSLPTDSYEQYF.

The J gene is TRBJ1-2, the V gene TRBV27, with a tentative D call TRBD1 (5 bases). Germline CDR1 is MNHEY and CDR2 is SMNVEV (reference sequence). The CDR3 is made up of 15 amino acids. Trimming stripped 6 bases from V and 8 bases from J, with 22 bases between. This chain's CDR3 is CASSERDFASGGYTF. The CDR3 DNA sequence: TGTGCCAGCAGCGAAAGGGACTTTGCCTCCGGGGGCTACACCTTC.

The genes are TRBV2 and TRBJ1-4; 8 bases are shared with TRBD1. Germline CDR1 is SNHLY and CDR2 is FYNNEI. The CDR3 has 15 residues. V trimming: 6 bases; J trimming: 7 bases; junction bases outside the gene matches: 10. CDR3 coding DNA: TGTGCCAGCAGAAAGACAGGGGTCGGGGGTGAAAAACTGTTTTTT. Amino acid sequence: CASRKTGVGGEKLFF.

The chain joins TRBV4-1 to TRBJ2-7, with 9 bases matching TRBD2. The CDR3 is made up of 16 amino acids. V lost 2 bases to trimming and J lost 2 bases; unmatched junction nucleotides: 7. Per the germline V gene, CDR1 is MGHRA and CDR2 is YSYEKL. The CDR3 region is CASSQFSSGAAYEQYF. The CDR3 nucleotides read TGCGCCAGCAGCCAATTTTCTAGCGGGGCTGCCTACGAGCAGTACTTC.

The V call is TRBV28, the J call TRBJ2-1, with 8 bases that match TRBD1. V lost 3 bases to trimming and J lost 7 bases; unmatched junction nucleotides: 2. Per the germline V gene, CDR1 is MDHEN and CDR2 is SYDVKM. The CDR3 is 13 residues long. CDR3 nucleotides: TGTGCCAGCAGTTTCAGGGGGCGGAATGAGCAGTTCTTC. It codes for CASSFRGRNEQFF.

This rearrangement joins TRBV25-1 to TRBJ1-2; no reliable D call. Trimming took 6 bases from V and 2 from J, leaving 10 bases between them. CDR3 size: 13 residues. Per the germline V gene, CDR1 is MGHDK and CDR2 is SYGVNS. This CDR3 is CASSSDTNYGYTF. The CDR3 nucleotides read TGTGCCAGCAGCTCTGACACGAACTATGGCTACACCTTC.

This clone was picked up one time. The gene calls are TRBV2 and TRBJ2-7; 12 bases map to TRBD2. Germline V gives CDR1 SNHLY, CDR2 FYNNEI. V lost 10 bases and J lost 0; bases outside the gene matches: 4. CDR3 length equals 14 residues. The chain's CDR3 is CANGTSGYSYEQYF. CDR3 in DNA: TGTGCCAACGGGACTAGCGGGTACTCCTACGAGCAGTACTTC.

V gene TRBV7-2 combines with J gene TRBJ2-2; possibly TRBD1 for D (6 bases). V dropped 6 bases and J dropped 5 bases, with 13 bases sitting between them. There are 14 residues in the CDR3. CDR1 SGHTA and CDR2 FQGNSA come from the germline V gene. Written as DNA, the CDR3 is TGTGCCAGCAGACTCGCTGACAGGACCGGGGAGCTGTTTTTT. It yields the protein CASRLADRTGELFF.

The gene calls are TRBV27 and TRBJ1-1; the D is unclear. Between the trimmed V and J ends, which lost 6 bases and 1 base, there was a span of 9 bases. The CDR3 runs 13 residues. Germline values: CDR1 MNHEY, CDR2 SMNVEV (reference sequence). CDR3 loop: CASRPPGNTEAFF. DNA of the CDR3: TGTGCCAGCAGGCCTCCGGGGAACACTGAAGCTTTCTTT.

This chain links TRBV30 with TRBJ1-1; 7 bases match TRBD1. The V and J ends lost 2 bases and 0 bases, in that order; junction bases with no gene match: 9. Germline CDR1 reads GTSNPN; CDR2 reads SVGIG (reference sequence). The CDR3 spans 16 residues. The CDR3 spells CAWSPTTGRVNTEAFF. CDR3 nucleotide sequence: TGTGCCTGGAGTCCTACGACAGGGAGGGTGAACACTGAAGCTTTCTTT.

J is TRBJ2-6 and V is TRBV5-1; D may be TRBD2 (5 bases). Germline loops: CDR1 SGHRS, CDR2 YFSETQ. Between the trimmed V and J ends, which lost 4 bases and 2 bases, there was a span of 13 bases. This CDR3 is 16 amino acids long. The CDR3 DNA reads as TGCGCCAGCAGCCCCTACGACGGGGCTGGGGCCAACGTCCTGACTTTC. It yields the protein CASSPYDGAGANVLTF.

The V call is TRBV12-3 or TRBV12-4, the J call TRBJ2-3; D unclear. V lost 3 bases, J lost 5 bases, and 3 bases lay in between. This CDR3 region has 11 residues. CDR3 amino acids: CASSLLDTQYF. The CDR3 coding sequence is TGTGCCAGCAGTTTGTTAGATACGCAGTATTTT.

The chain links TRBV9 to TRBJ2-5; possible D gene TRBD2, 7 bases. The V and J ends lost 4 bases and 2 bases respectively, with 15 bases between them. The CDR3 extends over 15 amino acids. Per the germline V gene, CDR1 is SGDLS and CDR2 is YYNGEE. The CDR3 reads CASSFRGGAQETQYF. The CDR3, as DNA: TGTGCCAGCAGCTTCCGAGGGGGGGCACAAGAGACCCAGTACTTC.

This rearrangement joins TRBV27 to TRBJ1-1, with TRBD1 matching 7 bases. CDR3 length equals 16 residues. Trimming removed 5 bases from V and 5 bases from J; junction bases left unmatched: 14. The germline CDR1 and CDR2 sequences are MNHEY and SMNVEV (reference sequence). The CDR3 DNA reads TGTGCCAGCAGTCCCACCAACACAGGGGTTTGGACTGAAGCTTTCTTT. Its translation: CASSPTNTGVWTEAFF.

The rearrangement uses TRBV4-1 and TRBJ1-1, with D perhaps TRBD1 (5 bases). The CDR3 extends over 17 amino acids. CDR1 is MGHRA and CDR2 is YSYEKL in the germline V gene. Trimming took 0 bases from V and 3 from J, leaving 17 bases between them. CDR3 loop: CASSQDWGRISDTEAFF. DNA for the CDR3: TGCGCCAGCAGCCAAGATTGGGGGAGGATTTCGGACACTGAAGCTTTCTTT.

In nucleotides, the CDR3 is TGTGCCAGTAGTCAAGGGACATTCTACGAGCAGTACTTC. Its translation is CASSQGTFYEQYF. The genes are TRBV19 and TRBJ2-7, with a tentative D call TRBD1 (6 bases). CDR3 length: 13 amino acids. In germline, CDR1 is LNHDA, CDR2 SQIVND (reference sequence). With 5 bases removed from V and 3 bases from J, the gap between germline ends came to 11 bases. Supplemented by reference TRBV19 and TRBJ2-7, the full variable domain reads DGGITQSPKYLFRKEGQNVTLSCEQNLNHDAMYWYRQDPGQGLRLIYYSQIVNDFQKGDIAEGYSVSREKKESFPLTVTSAQKNPTAFYLCASSQGTFYEQYFGPGTRLTVT.

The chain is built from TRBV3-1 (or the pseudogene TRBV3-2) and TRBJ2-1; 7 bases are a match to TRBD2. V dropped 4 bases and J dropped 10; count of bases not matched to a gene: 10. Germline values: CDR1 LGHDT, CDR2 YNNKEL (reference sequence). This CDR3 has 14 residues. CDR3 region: CASSPLWERDEQFF. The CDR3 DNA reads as TGTGCCAGCAGCCCCTTATGGGAGCGGGACGAGCAGTTCTTC.

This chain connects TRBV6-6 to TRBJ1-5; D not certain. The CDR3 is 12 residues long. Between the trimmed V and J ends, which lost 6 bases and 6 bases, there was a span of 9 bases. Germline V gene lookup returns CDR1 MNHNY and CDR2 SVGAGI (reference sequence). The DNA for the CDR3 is TGTGCCAGCAGCTATGGGCCTCAGCCCCAGCATTTT. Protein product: CASSYGPQPQHF.

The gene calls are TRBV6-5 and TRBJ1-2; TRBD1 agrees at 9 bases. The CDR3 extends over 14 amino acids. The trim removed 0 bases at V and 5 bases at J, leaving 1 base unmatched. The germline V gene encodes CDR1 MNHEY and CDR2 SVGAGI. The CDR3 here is CASSYSTGGYGYTF. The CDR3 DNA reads TGTGCCAGCAGTTACTCGACAGGGGGATATGGCTACACCTTC.

This CDR3 reads CASSPGTVSPLHF. DNA for the CDR3: TGTGCCAGCTCTCCCGGGACAGTTTCACCCCTCCACTTT. The V call is TRBV18, the J call TRBJ1-6; the match to TRBD1 covers 7 bases. The V and J ends lost 6 bases and 9 bases, in that order; junction bases with no gene match: 5. This CDR3 has 13 residues. Germline CDR1 and CDR2: KGHSH and LQKENI. The variable domain in full, with the rest retrieved from reference TRBV18 and TRBJ1-6, is NAGVMQNPRHLVRRRGQEARLRCSPMKGHSHVYWYRQLPEEGLKFMVYLQKENIIDESGMPKERFSAEFPKEGPSILRIQQVVRGDSAAYFCASSPGTVSPLHFGNGTRLTVT.

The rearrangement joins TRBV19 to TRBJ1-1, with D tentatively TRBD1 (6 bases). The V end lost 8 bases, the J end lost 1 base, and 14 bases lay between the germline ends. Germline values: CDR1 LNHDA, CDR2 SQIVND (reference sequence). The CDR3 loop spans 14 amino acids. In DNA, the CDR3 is TGTGCCAGTGGAGCGGGACATTCGAACACTGAAGCTTTCTTT. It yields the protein CASGAGHSNTEAFF. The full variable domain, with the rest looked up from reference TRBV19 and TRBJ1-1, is DGGITQSPKYLFRKEGQNVTLSCEQNLNHDAMYWYRQDPGQGLRLIYYSQIVNDFQKGDIAEGYSVSREKKESFPLTVTSAQKNPTAFYLCASGAGHSNTEAFFGQGTRLTVV.

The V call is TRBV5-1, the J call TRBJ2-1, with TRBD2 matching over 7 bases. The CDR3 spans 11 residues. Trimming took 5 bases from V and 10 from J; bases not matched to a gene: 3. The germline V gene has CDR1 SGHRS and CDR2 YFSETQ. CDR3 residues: CASRREGEQFF. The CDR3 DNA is TGCGCCAGCAGAAGGGAGGGGGAGCAGTTCTTC. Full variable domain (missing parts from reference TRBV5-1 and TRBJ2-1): KAGVTQTPRYLIKTRGQQVTLSCSPISGHRSVSWYQQTPGQGLQFLFEYFSETQRNKGNFPGRFSGRQFSNSRSEMNVSTLELGDSALYLCASRREGEQFFGPGTRLTVL.